The 14 T cell receptor beta chains given below trace back to one sample, sequenced in a study of Graves' ophthalmopathy and Graves' hyperthyroidism. RNA transcripts served as template for amplifying TCR beta CDR3 sequences. The workflow started with a first-round RT-PCR run with HTBI primers and then moved on to a second-round multiplex PCR. One entry per CDR3 protein, called by TCRdb with MiXCR from the multiplex PCR reads. The table lists 900,000 to 1,200,000 distinct CDR3 sequences, 36% of them singletons. The sample was peripheral blood or thyroid tissue (not recorded which). These TCRs come from an adult man with Graves' hyperthyroidism.

The rearrangement joins TRBV7-9 to TRBJ2-7; 12 bases agree with TRBD2. With 1 base clipped from V and 6 bases from J, the junction kept 7 bases outside the gene matches. The CDR3 runs 16 residues. Germline CDR1 SEHNR, CDR2 FQNEAQ (reference sequence). Here the CDR3 reads CASSLGTSGTGGEQYF. In DNA form, the CDR3 reads TGTGCCAGCAGCTTAGGGACTAGCGGGACCGGCGGCGAGCAGTACTTC.

The table lists this clonotype with a few counts. The gene calls are TRBV12-3 or TRBV12-4 and TRBJ2-7, with TRBD1 matching over 8 bases. Germline trimming cut 6 bases from V and 2 bases from J; bases unmatched to any gene: 9. CDR3 size: 15 residues. The CDR3 DNA follows: TGTGCCAGCAGGAGGGGACAGGATACTACCTACGAGCAGTACTTC. The encoded protein is CASRRGQDTTYEQYF.

This clonotype is a singleton in its sample. This chain connects TRBV18 to TRBJ1-2; a weak D match, TRBD1 (5 bases). Germline CDR1 is KGHSH and CDR2 is LQKENI. Trimming removed 3 bases from V and 7 bases from J, with 27 bases in between. The length of the CDR3 is 18 residues. The CDR3 sequence: CASSPPYIVGRVLRGYTF. Here the CDR3 DNA reads TGTGCCAGCTCACCCCCCTATATAGTCGGCAGGGTACTTCGTGGCTACACCTTC.

This clonotype was found many times. The chain employs TRBV10-3 and TRBJ2-7; no clear D. CDR3 length equals 14 residues. Germline V gene data show CDR1 as ENHRY and CDR2 as SYGVKD. Trimming took off 3 bases at V and 3 bases at J, with 12 bases between the two ends. The CDR3 here is CAISDRKILYEQYF. The CDR3 DNA sequence: TGTGCCATCAGTGATCGCAAGATACTCTACGAGCAGTACTTC.

V usage is TRBV25-1 and J usage is TRBJ2-6; 8 bases match TRBD1. There are 15 residues in the CDR3. Germline assignment: CDR1 MGHDK and CDR2 SYGVNS. J lost 3 bases, V lost 6 bases, and 4 bases had no gene match. This CDR3 is CASRQGASGANVLTF. In DNA form, the CDR3 reads TGTGCCAGCAGGCAGGGGGCAAGTGGGGCCAACGTCCTGACTTTC.

This clonotype was counted ten times or more. The rearrangement links TRBV7-8 to TRBJ1-1; 10 nucleotides line up with TRBD1. CDR3 length: 18 residues. V shed 5 bases and J 1 base; nucleotides not matched to a gene: 13. Germline V CDR1 and CDR2: SGHVS, FQNEAQ. The CDR3 spells CASSAHQRRQGANTEAFF. DNA for the CDR3: TGTGCCAGCAGCGCGCACCAACGTCGACAGGGGGCGAACACTGAAGCTTTCTTT.

V usage is TRBV10-2 and J usage is TRBJ1-2; 9 bases line up with TRBD1. CDR3 length: 15 amino acids. Germline loops: CDR1 WSHSY, CDR2 SAAADI. V gave up 5 bases and J gave up 7 bases; unmatched junction bases: 11. CDR3 sequence (DNA): TGCGCCAGCAGTACCCATGGGACAGGGAACAGTGGCTACACCTTC. This sequence encodes CASSTHGTGNSGYTF.

The gene calls are TRBV28 and TRBJ1-5; D is unclear. The V gene lost 4 bases and the J gene lost 0 bases, with 13 bases spanning the gap. The CDR3 extends over 16 amino acids. Germline CDR1 and CDR2: MDHEN and SYDVKM. CDR3 in amino acids: CASSSQLSPSNQPQHF. The CDR3 DNA sequence: TGTGCCAGCAGTTCCCAGTTATCCCCTAGCAATCAGCCCCAGCATTTT.

The sample holds a few counts of this clonotype. The chain has TRBV28 and TRBJ1-2; tentatively, D is TRBD1 (5 bases). V was trimmed by 2 bases and J by 4 bases, leaving 11 bases between them. Germline V CDR1 and CDR2: MDHEN, SYDVKM. The CDR3 runs 14 residues. In nucleotides, the CDR3 is TGTGCCAGCAGTTTACGAGGGGAGGTCTATGGCTACACCTTC. Encoded protein: CASSLRGEVYGYTF.

CDR3 region: CASSPRLLTNEQYF. The DNA for the CDR3 is TGTGCCAGCAGCCCCCGACTACTCACTAACGAGCAGTACTTC. The J gene is TRBJ2-7, the V gene TRBV7-2, with D tentatively TRBD2 (5 bases). The germline V and J ends were trimmed by 5 bases and 5 bases, with 16 bases remaining between them. The CDR3 loop spans 14 amino acids. CDR1 is SGHTA and CDR2 is FQGNSA in the germline V gene.

This clonotype was recorded many times. The chain joins TRBV12-3 or TRBV12-4 to TRBJ1-1; D perhaps matches TRBD1 (6 bases). The CDR3 is 14 residues long. V lost 5 bases and J 6 bases, leaving 16 bases between the germline ends. This chain's CDR3 is CASSATGFDAEAFF. The CDR3 region has the DNA TGTGCCAGCAGTGCTACAGGGTTTGACGCTGAAGCTTTCTTT.

The gene calls are TRBV6-5 and TRBJ2-6, with D possibly TRBD1 on 5 matching bases. From germline, CDR1 is MNHEY and CDR2 SVGAGI. V was shortened by 6 bases and J by 1 base, with 7 bases between the two germline ends. The CDR3 has 14 amino acids. DNA of the CDR3: TGTGCCAGCAGAAGACAGTCTGGGGCCAACGTCCTGACTTTC. It yields the protein CASRRQSGANVLTF.

The chain recombines TRBV25-1 with TRBJ2-5; 7 bases line up with TRBD1. This CDR3 has 16 amino acids. V was pared by 5 bases and J by 5 bases, with 14 bases of the junction left unmatched. Germline-derived CDR1 and CDR2 are MGHDK and SYGVNS. CDR3 in DNA: TGTGCCAGCAGTCACCCTCAGGGACAGTCTGCGGAGACCCAGTACTTC. It is translated as CASSHPQGQSAETQYF.

Concerning this clonotype itself: A much larger clone differs by one base, so this may be a read error. This sequence joins TRBV7-9 and TRBJ2-7; D is unresolved. The V gene's germline CDR1 is SEHNR and CDR2 FQNEAQ (reference sequence). This CDR3 spans 13 amino acids. Trimming left V 3 bases short and J 5 bases short, with 11 bases between. CDR3 bases: TGTGCCAGCAGCTTCCCTAGGGATGACGAGCAGTACTTC. Translating it yields CASSFPRDDEQYF.